The text below deals with one T cell receptor (beta chain). Its antigen is unidentified. From germline, CDR1 is DFQATT and CDR2 SNEGSKA (reference sequence). The CDR3 is made up of 15 amino acids. V dropped 7 bases and J dropped 0 bases, with 19 bases sitting between them. The use of a sample-barcoded 5' primer and a J-beta primer mix characterized a second PCR of about 7 to 12 cycles. Carrying 12 random nucleotides, a template-switch adaptor labeled each individual cDNA molecule. TCRdb reprocessed the 5' RACE reads via MiXCR and lists one record per CDR3 protein. The top ten hold approximately 19% of the sample, which has some 1 million distinct CDR3 sequences, more than 35% seen once. This sample stems from a study of blood T cells in healthy people across ages. Overall study results and limits: Higher diversity and more naive CD4+ cells were features of long-lived donors, compared to aged donors. Older age went with lower TCR beta diversity per million T cells, in a roughly linear way.

The individuals who served as donors were healthy Caucasians living in Russia, aged roughly 6 to 100. The sample was blood. This TCR was recovered from a woman aged 55-69 years in good health. This chain joins TRBV20-1 and TRBJ2-7; D perhaps matches TRBD1 (6 bases). This CDR3 is CSVHLQGCPSYEQYF. CDR3 bases: TGCAGTGTCCACCTTCAGGGGTGTCCCTCCTACGAGCAGTACTTC.